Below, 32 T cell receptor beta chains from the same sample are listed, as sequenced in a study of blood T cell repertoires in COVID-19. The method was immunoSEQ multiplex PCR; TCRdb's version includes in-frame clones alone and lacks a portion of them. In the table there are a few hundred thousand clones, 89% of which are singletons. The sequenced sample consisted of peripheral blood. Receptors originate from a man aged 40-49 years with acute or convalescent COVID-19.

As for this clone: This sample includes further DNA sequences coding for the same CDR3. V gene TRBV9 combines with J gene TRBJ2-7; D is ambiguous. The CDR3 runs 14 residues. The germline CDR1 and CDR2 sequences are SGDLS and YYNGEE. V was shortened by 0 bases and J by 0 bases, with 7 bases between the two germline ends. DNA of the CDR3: TGTGCCAGCAGCGTAGGAGGCATCTCCTACGAGCAGTACTTC. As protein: CASSVGGISYEQYF.

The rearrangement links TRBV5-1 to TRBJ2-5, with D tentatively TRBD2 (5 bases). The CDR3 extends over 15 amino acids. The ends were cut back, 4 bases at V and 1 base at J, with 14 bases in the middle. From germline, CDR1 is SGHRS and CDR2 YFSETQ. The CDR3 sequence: CASSQNAGSQETQYF. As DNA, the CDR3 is TGCGCCAGCAGCCAGAACGCGGGCTCCCAAGAGACCCAGTACTTC. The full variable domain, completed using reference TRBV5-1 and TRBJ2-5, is KAGVTQTPRYLIKTRGQQVTLSCSPISGHRSVSWYQQTPGQGLQFLFEYFSETQRNKGNFPGRFSGRQFSNSRSEMNVSTLELGDSALYLCASSQNAGSQETQYFGPGTRLLVL.

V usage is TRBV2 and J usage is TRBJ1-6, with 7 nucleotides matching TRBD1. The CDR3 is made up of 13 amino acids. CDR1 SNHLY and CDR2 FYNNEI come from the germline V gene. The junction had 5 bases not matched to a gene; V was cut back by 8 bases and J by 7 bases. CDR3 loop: CASGGTENSPLHF. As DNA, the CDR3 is TGTGCCAGCGGCGGGACAGAAAATTCACCCCTCCACTTT. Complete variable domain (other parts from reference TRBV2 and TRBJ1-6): EPEVTQTPSHQVTQMGQEVILRCVPISNHLYFYWYRQILGQKVEFLVSFYNNEISEKSEIFDDQFSVERPDGSNFTLKIRSTKLEDSAMYFCASGGTENSPLHFGNGTRLTVT.

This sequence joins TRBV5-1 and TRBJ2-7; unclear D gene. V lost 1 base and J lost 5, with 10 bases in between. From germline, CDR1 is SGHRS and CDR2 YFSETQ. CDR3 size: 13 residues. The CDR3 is CASSLKTLDEQYF. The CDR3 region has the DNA TGCGCCAGCAGCTTGAAGACTCTCGACGAGCAGTACTTC.

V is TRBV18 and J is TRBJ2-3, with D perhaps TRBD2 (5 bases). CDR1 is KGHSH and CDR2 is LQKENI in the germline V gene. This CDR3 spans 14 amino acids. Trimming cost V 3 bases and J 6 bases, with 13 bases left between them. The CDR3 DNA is TGTGCCAGCTCACCTTACGGACTCGGGGATACGCAGTATTTT. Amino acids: CASSPYGLGDTQYF. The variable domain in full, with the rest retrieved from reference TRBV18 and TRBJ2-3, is NAGVMQNPRHLVRRRGQEARLRCSPMKGHSHVYWYRQLPEEGLKFMVYLQKENIIDESGMPKERFSAEFPKEGPSILRIQQVVRGDSAAYFCASSPYGLGDTQYFGPGTRLTVL.

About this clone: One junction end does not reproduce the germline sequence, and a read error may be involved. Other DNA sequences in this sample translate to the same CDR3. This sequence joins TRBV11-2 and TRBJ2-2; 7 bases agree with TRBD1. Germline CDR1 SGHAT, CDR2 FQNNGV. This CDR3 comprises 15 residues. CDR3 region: CASSLPRGNTGELFF. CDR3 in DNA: TGTGCCAGCAGCTTACCCAGGGGGAACACCGGGGAACTGTTTTTT.

DNA of the CDR3: TGCGCCAGCAGCCATCCGGGGGGCCTAGGCACCGGGGAGCTGTTTTTT. As protein: CASSHPGGLGTGELFF. The genes are TRBV4-1 and TRBJ2-2; TRBD2 is a possible D gene (7 bases). Trimming left V 3 bases short and J 4 bases short, with 15 bases between. The CDR3 extends over 16 amino acids. Germline lookup yields CDR1 MGHRA and CDR2 YSYEKL.

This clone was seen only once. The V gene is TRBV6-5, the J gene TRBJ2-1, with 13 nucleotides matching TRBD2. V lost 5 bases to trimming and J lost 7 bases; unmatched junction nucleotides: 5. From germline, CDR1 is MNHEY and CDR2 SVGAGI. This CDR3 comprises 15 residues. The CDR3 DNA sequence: TGTGCCAGCAGTACTAGCGGGAGGGTGAGGAATGAGCAGTTCTTC. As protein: CASSTSGRVRNEQFF.

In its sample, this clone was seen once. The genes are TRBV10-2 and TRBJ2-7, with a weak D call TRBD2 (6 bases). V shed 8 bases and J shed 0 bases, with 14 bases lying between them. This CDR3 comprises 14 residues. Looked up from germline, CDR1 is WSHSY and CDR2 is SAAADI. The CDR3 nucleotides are TGCGCCAGCGGGGGGTATGACACCTCCTACGAGCAGTACTTC. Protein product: CASGGYDTSYEQYF.

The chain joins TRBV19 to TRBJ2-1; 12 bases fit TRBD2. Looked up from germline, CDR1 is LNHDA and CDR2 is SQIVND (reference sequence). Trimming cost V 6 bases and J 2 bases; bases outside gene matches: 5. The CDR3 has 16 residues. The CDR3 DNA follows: TGTGCCAGTAGACCTACTAGCGGGGGGCCCTACAATGAGCAGTTCTTC. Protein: CASRPTSGGPYNEQFF.

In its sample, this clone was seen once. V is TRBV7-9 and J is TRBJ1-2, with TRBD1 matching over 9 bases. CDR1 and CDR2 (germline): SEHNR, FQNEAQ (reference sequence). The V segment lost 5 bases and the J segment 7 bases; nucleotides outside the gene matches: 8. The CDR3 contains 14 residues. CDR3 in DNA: TGTGCCAGCAGCAGACGTGGGACAGGGAGTGGCTACACCTTC. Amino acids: CASSRRGTGSGYTF. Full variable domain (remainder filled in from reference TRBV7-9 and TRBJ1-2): DTGVSQNPRHKITKRGQNVTFRCDPISEHNRLYWYRQTLGQGPEFLTYFQNEAQLEKSRLLSDRFSAERPKGSFSTLEIQRTEQGDSAMYLCASSRRGTGSGYTFGSGTRLTVV.

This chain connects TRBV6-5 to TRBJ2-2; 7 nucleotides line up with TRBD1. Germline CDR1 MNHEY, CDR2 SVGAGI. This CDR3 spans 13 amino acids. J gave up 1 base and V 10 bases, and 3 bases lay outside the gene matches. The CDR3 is CANRDRNTGELFF. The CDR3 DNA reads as TGTGCCAACCGGGACAGGAACACCGGGGAGCTGTTTTTT.

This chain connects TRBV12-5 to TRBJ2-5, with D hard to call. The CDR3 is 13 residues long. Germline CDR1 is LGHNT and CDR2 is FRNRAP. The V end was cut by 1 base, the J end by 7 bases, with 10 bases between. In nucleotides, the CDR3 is TGTGCTAGTGGTTTGGGAAGCCCAGGGACCCAGTACTTC. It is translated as CASGLGSPGTQYF.

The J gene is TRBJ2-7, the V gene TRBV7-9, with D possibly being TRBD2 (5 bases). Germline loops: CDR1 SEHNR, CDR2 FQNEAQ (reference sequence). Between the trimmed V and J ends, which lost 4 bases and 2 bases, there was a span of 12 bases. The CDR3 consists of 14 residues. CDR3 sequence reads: CASSSSGITYEQYF. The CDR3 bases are TGTGCCAGCAGCTCCTCCGGGATCACCTACGAGCAGTACTTC.

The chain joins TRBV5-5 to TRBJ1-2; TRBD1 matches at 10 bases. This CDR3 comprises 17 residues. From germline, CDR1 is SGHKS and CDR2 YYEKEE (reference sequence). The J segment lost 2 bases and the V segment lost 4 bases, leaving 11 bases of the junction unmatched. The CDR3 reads CASSQHGTGDKNYGYTF. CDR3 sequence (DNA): TGTGCCAGCAGCCAGCACGGGACAGGGGATAAGAACTATGGCTACACCTTC. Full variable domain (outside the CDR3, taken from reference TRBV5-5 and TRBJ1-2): DAGVTQSPTHLIKTRGQQVTLRCSPISGHKSVSWYQQVLGQGPQFIFQYYEKEERGRGNFPDRFSARQFPNYSSELNVNALLLGDSALYLCASSQHGTGDKNYGYTFGSGTRLTVV.

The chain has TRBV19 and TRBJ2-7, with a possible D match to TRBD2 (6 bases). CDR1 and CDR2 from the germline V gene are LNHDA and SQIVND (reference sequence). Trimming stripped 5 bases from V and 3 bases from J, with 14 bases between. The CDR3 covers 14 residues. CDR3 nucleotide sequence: TGTGCCAGTAGTCCGGCGGGAATCTTCTACGAGCAGTACTTC. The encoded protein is CASSPAGIFYEQYF. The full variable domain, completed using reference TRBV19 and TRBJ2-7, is DGGITQSPKYLFRKEGQNVTLSCEQNLNHDAMYWYRQDPGQGLRLIYYSQIVNDFQKGDIAEGYSVSREKKESFPLTVTSAQKNPTAFYLCASSPAGIFYEQYFGPGTRLTVT.

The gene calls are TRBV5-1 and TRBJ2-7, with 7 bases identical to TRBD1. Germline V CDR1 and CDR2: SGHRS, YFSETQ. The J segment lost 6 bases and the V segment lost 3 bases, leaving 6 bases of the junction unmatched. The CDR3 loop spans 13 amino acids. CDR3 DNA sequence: TGCGCCAGCAGCTCGACAGGGTTTAGCGAGCAGTACTTC. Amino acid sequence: CASSSTGFSEQYF.

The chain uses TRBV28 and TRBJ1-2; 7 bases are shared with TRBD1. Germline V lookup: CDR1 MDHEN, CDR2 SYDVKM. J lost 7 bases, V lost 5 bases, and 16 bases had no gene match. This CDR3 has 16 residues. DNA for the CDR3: TGTGCCAGCAGTCCAAATAACAGGGGCATTGAACGTGGCTACACCTTC. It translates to CASSPNNRGIERGYTF.

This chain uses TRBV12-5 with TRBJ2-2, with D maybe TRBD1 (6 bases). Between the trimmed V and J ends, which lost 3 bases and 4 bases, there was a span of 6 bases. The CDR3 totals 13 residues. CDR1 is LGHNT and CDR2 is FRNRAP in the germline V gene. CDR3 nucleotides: TGTGCTAGTGGTTTAGGGGGCACCGGGGAGCTGTTTTTT. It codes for CASGLGGTGELFF.

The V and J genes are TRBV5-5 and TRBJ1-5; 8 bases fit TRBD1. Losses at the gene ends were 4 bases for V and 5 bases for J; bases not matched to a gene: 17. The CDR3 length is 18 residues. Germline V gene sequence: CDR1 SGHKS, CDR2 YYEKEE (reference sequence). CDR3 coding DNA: TGTGCCAGCAGCCTCTTCCCCGTTGGACAGGGAGGTGATCAGCCCCAGCATTTT. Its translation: CASSLFPVGQGGDQPQHF.

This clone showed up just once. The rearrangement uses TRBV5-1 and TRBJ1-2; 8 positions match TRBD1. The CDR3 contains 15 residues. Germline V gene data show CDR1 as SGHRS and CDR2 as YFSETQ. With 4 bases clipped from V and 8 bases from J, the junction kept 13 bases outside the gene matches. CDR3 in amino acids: CASSASGPGGTGYTF. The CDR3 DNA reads TGCGCCAGCAGCGCATCAGGGCCAGGGGGCACGGGCTACACCTTC.

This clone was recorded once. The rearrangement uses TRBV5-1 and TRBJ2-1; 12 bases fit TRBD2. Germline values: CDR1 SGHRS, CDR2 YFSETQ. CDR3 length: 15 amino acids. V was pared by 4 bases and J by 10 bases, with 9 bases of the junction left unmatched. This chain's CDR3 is CASSVPSGRAREQFF. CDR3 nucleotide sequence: TGCGCCAGCAGCGTGCCTAGCGGGAGGGCCCGAGAGCAGTTCTTC. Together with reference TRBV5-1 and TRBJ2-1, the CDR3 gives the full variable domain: KAGVTQTPRYLIKTRGQQVTLSCSPISGHRSVSWYQQTPGQGLQFLFEYFSETQRNKGNFPGRFSGRQFSNSRSEMNVSTLELGDSALYLCASSVPSGRAREQFFGPGTRLTVL.

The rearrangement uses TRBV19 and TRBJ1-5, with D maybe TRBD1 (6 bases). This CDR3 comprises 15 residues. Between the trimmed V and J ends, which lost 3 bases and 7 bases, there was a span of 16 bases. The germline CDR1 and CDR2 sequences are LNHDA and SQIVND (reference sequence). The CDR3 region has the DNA TGTGCCAGTAGTATTATGGGGGCAGGGGAACAGCCCCAGCATTTT. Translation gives CASSIMGAGEQPQHF.

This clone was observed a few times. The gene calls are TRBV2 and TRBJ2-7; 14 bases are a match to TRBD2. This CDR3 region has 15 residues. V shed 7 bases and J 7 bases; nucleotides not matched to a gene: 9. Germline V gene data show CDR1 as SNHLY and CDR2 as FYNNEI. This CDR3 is CASKMGLAGAVEQYF. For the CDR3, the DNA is TGTGCCAGCAAGATGGGACTAGCGGGAGCGGTTGAGCAGTACTTC.

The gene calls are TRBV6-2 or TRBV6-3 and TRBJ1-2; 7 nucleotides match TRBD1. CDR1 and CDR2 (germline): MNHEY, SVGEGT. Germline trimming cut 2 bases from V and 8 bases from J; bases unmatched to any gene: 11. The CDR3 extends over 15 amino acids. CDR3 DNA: TGTGCCAGCAGTTACACTTCCGGGACAGCTTTAGGCTACACCTTC. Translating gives CASSYTSGTALGYTF.

This CDR3 is CASSLDPNSPLHF. The DNA for the CDR3 is TGTGCCAGCAGCTTAGATCCGAATTCACCCCTCCACTTT. This rearrangement joins TRBV7-8 to TRBJ1-6; D not certain. Germline CDR1 and CDR2: SGHVS and FQNEAQ. The CDR3 length is 13 residues. V was clipped by 1 base and J by 7 bases, with 5 bases between them.

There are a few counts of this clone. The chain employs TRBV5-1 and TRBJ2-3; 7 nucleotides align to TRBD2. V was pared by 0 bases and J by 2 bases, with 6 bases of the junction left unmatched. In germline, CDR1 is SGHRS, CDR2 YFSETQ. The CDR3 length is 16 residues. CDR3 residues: CASSLVSGAPTDTQYF. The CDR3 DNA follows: TGCGCCAGCAGCTTGGTCAGCGGGGCGCCCACAGATACGCAGTATTTT.

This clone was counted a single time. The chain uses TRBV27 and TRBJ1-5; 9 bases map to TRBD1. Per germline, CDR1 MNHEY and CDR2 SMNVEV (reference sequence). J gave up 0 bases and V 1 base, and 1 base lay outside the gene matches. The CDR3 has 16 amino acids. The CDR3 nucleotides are TGTGCCAGCAGTTTATTGGGACAGGGTAGCAATCAGCCCCAGCATTTT. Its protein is CASSLLGQGSNQPQHF.

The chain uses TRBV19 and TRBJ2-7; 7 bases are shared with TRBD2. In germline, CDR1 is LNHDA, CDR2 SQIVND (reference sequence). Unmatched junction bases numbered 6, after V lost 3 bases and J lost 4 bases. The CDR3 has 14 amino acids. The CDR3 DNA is TGTGCCAGTAGTATCGGCGGGAGTATTTACGAGCAGTACTTC. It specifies CASSIGGSIYEQYF. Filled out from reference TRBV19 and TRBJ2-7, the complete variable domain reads DGGITQSPKYLFRKEGQNVTLSCEQNLNHDAMYWYRQDPGQGLRLIYYSQIVNDFQKGDIAEGYSVSREKKESFPLTVTSAQKNPTAFYLCASSIGGSIYEQYFGPGTRLTVT.

As DNA, the CDR3 is TGTGCCAGCAGTACCCTGGGACTTTTCCGGGACAGGGGCGCCGAAGCTTTCTTT. As protein: CASSTLGLFRDRGAEAFF. This chain links TRBV28 with TRBJ1-1, with 10 positions matching TRBD1. Germline CDR1 reads MDHEN; CDR2 reads SYDVKM. This CDR3 is built from 18 residues. V gave up 5 bases and J gave up 8 bases; unmatched junction bases: 20.

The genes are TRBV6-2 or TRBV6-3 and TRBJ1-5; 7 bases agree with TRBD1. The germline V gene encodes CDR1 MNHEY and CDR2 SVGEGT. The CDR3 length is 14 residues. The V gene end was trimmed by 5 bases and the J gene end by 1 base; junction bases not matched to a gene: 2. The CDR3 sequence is CASSTGESNQPQHF. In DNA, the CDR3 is TGTGCCAGCAGTACAGGGGAGAGCAATCAGCCCCAGCATTTT.

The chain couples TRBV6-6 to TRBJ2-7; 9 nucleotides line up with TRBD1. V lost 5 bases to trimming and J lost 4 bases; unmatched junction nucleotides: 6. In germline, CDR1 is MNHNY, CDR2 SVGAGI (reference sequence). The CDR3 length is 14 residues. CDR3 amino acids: CASSRPGQGYEQYF. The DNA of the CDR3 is TGTGCCAGCAGTCGTCCGGGACAGGGATACGAGCAGTACTTC.